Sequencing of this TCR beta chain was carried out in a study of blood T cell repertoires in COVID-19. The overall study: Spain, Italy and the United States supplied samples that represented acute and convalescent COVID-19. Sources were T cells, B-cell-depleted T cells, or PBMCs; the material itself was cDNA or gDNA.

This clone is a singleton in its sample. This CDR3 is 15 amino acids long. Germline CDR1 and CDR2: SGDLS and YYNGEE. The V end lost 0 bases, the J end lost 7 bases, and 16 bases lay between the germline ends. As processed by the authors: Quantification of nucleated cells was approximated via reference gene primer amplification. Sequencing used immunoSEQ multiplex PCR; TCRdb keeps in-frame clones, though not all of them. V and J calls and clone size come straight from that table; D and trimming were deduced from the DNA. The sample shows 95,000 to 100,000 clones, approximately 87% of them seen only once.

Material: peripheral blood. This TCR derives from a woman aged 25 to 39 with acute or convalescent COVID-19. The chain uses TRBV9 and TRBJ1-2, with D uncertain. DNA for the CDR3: TGTGCCAGCAGCGTAGAGGAAGATCGGCGAGGTGGCTACACCTTC. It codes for CASSVEEDRRGGYTF.